The subject of this entry is one T cell receptor beta chain. Its antigen is not known. With V trimmed by 4 bases and J by 5 bases, 12 bases remained unmatched. The CDR3 is made up of 15 amino acids. CDR1 SGHRS and CDR2 YFSETQ come from the germline V gene. The data stem from a study of cytomegalovirus exposure and HLA in healthy donors. Study-level information: Out of 150 million to 200 million T cells, an earlier analysis found over 100 million unique TCR beta sequences in total. Early released data had about 85 million unique TCRs, all coming from HLA-typed donors.

Study results and limitations: Published work reported that the classifier diagnosed cytomegalovirus status with high specificity and sensitivity.

Amplification used 60 Vbeta primers and 13 Jbeta primers. Repertoires were generated with immunoSEQ multiplex PCR, while TCRdb's copy carries only in-frame clones and drops some. The top ten clones hold approximately 13% of a sample with 100,000 to 150,000 clones, over 60% of them seen once. V and J are TRBV5-1 and TRBJ2-7; TRBD1 matches at 7 bases. Sequences were obtained from PBMCs. The source of this sequence is a woman between 55 and 75 years old in good health and CMV-seropositive. CDR3 amino acids: CASSRQAARGHEQYF. As DNA, the CDR3 is TGCGCCAGCAGCCGCCAAGCGGCAAGGGGGCACGAGCAGTACTTC.